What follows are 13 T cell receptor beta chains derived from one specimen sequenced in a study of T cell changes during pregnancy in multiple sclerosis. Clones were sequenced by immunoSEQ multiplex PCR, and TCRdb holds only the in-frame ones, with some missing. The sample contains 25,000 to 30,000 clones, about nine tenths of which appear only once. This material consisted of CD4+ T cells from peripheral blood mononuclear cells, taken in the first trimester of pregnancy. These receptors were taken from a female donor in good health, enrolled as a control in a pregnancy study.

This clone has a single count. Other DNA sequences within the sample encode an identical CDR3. DNA for the CDR3: TGTGCCAGCAGTTACACAGATACGCAGTATTTT. It codes for CASSYTDTQYF. This sequence joins TRBV2 and TRBJ2-3; no firm D call. Germline V gene lookup returns CDR1 SNHLY and CDR2 FYNNEI. The CDR3 has 11 amino acids. Trimming cost V 5 bases and J 2 bases, with 2 bases left between them.

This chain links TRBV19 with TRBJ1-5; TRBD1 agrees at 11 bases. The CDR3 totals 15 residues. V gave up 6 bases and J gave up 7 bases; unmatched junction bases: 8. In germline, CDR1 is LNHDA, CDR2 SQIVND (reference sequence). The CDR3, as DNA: TGTGCCAGTAGCTGGGGACAGGGGGTTCACCAGCCCCAGCATTTT. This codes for CASSWGQGVHQPQHF.

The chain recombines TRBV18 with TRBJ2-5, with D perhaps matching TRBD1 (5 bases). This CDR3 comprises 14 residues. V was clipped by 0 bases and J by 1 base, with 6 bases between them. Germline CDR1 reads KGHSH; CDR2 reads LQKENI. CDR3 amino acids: CASSPPTVQETQYF. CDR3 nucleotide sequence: TGTGCCAGCTCACCACCGACAGTCCAAGAGACCCAGTACTTC.

The DNA for the CDR3 is TGTGCCAGTAGTATCGGGACTAGCGGGGGGGCCAATGAGCAGTTCTTC. Translation: CASSIGTSGGANEQFF. The chain recombines TRBV19 with TRBJ2-1; TRBD2 matches 16 bases. The CDR3 consists of 16 residues. Germline V gives CDR1 LNHDA, CDR2 SQIVND (reference sequence). The V and J ends lost 3 bases and 6 bases, in that order; junction bases with no gene match: 2.

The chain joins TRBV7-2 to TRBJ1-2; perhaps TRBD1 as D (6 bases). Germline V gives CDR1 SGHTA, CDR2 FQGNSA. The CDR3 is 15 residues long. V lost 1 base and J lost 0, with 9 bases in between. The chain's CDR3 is CASSLVRDTNYGYTF. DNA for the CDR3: TGTGCCAGCAGCTTAGTTAGGGACACTAACTATGGCTACACCTTC.

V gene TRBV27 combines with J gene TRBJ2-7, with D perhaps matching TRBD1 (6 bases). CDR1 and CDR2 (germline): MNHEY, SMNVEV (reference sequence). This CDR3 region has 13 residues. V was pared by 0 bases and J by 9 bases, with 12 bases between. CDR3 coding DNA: TGTGCCAGCAGTTTATCCGGACAGACCCTGCAGTACTTC. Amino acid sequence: CASSLSGQTLQYF.

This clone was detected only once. In DNA, the CDR3 is TGTGCCAGCAGCTTGGGAAGCGGGGGGACCTATACGCAGTATTTT. This encodes CASSLGSGGTYTQYF. This rearrangement joins TRBV5-8 to TRBJ2-3; TRBD2 matches at 9 bases. This CDR3 region has 15 residues. J gave up 7 bases and V 0 bases, and 6 bases lay outside the gene matches. The germline V gene encodes CDR1 SGHTS and CDR2 YDEGEE.

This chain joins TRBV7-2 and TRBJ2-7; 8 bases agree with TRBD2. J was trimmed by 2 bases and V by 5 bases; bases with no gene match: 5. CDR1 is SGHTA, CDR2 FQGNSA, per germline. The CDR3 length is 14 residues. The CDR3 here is CASSPGTRTYEQYF. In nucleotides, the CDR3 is TGTGCCAGCAGCCCCGGGACTAGAACCTACGAGCAGTACTTC.

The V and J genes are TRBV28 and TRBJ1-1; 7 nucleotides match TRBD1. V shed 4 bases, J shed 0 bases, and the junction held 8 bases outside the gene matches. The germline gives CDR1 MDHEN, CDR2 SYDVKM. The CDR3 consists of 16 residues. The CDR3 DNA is TGTGCCAGCAGTTCAATACAGGGGCGCATGAACACTGAAGCTTTCTTT. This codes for CASSSIQGRMNTEAFF. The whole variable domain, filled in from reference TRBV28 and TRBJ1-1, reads DVKVTQSSRYLVKRTGEKVFLECVQDMDHENMFWYRQDPGLGLRLIYFSYDVKMKEKGDIPEGYSVSREKKERFSLILESASTNQTSMYLCASSSIQGRMNTEAFFGQGTRLTVV.

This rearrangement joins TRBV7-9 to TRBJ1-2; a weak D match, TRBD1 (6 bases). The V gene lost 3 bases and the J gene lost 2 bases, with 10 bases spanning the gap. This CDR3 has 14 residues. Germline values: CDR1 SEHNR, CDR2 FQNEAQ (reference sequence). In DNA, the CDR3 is TGTGCCAGCAGCTTGGCAGGGGTGAACTATGGCTACACCTTC. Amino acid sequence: CASSLAGVNYGYTF. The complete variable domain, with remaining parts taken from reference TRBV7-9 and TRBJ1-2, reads DTGVSQNPRHKITKRGQNVTFRCDPISEHNRLYWYRQTLGQGPEFLTYFQNEAQLEKSRLLSDRFSAERPKGSFSTLEIQRTEQGDSAMYLCASSLAGVNYGYTFGSGTRLTVV.

CDR3 sequence: CASSPGGWDSKNIQYF. The DNA of the CDR3 is TGCGCCAGCAGTCCCGGGGGATGGGACAGCAAAAACATTCAGTACTTC. V usage is TRBV5-1 and J usage is TRBJ2-4; D is perhaps TRBD1 (7 bases). From germline, CDR1 is SGHRS and CDR2 YFSETQ. Trimming took 5 bases from V and 3 from J, leaving 18 bases between them. The CDR3 is 16 amino acids.

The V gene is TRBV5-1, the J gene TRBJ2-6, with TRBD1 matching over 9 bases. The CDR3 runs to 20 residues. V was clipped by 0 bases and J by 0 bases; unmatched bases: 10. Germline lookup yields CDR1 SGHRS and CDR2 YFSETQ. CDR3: CASSLADLADRGSGANVLTF. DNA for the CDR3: TGCGCCAGCAGCTTGGCCGATTTGGCGGACAGGGGCTCTGGGGCCAACGTCCTGACTTTC.

The CDR3 DNA sequence: TGTGCCAGCTCGGAAGAAGCAGGGTCTAACTTCCTCTATGGCTACACCTTC. Translation: CASSEEAGSNFLYGYTF. The V and J genes are TRBV18 and TRBJ1-2, with a possible D match to TRBD1 (5 bases). The germline gives CDR1 KGHSH, CDR2 LQKENI. The CDR3 totals 17 residues. V lost 6 bases to trimming and J lost 4 bases, with 24 bases between them.